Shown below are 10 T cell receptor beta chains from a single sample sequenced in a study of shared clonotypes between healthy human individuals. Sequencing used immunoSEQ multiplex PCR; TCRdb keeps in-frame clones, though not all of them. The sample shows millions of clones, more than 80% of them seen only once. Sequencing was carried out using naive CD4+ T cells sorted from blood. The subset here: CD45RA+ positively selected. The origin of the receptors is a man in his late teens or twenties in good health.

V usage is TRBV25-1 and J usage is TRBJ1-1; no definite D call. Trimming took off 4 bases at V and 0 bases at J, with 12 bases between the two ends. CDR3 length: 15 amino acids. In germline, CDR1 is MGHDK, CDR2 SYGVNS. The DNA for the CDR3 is TGTGCCAGCAGTGCCAGTGACGGAATGAACACTGAAGCTTTCTTT. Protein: CASSASDGMNTEAFF.

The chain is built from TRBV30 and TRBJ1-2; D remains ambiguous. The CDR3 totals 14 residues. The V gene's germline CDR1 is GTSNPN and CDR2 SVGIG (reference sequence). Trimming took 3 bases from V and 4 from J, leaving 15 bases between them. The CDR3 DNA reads TGTGCCTGGAGCGTCCAGTTAGGCCCCTATGGCTACACCTTC. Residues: CAWSVQLGPYGYTF.

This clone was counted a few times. CDR3 nucleotides: TGTGCCAGTAGAGAGACAGGGGTAGGTCAGCCCCAGCATTTT. Translating gives CASRETGVGQPQHF. The V call is TRBV19, the J call TRBJ1-5; 8 nucleotides match TRBD1. V gave up 6 bases and J gave up 6 bases; unmatched junction bases: 7. CDR3 length equals 14 residues. Per the germline V gene, CDR1 is LNHDA and CDR2 is SQIVND (reference sequence).

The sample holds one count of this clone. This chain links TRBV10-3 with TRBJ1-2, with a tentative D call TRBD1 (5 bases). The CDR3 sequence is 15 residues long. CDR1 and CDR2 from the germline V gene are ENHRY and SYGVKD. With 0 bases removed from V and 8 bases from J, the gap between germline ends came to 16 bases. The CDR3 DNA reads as TGTGCCATCAGTGAGTCAGGAGGGGAGATAGAAGGCTACACCTTC. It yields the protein CAISESGGEIEGYTF.

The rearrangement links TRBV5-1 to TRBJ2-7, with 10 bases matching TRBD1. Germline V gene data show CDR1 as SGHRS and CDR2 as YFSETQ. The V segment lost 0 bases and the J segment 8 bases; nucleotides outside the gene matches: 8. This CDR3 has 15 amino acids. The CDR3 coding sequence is TGCGCCAGCAGCTTGGTTTTAGGGACAGGGGATCAGCAGTACTTC. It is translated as CASSLVLGTGDQQYF.

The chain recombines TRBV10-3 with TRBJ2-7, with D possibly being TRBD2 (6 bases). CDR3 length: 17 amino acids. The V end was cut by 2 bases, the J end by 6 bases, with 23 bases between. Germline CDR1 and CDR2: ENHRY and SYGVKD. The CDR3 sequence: CAISERLGTSDEVEQYF. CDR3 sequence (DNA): TGTGCCATCAGTGAGAGACTAGGGACCTCCGACGAGGTCGAGCAGTACTTC.

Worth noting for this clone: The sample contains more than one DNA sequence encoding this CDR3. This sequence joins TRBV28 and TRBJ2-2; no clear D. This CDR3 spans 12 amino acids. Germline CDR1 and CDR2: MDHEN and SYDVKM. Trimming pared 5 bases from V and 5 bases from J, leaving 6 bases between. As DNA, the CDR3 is TGTGCCAGCAGTCTCCAGACCGGGGAGCTGTTTTTT. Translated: CASSLQTGELFF.

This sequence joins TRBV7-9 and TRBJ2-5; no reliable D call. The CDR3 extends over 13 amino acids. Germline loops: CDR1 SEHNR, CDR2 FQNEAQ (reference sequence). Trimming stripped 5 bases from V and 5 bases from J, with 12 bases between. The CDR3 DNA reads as TGTGCCAGCAGCCCCCAGCCGCGCGAGACCCAGTACTTC. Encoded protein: CASSPQPRETQYF.

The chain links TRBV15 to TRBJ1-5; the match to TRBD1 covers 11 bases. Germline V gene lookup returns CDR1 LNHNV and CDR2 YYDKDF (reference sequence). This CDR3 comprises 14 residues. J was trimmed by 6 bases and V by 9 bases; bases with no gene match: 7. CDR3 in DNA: TGTGCCACTCATCCGGGACAGGGGGTTCAGCCCCAGCATTTT. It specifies CATHPGQGVQPQHF.

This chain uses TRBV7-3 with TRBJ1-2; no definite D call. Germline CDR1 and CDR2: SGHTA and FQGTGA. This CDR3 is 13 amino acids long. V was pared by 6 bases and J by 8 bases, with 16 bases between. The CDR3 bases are TGTGCCAGCAGGTCCGCGGATCTTGGGGGCTACACCTTC. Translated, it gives CASRSADLGGYTF.